The source of this T cell receptor (beta chain) is a study of cytomegalovirus exposure and HLA in healthy donors (dated 2017 in TCRdb). With respect to the entire study: In an earlier analysis of around 540 of the donors, under 300 Gb of sequence data and 90 million to 130 million unique TCR beta sequences from roughly 200 million T cells were reported. An early release that covered 500 to 800 HLA-typed donors contained around 330 gigabases of sequencing data and some 87 million unique TCR sequences. Of the approximately 400 genotyped donors, about 80% fell in the genetic ancestry cluster associated with self-reported Caucasian donors. The study was designed to test whether signatures of past pathogen exposure could be identified by cataloging public T cell receptors. The study used immunosequencing to profile the T cell repertoires of several hundred subjects and linked those repertoires to cytomegalovirus serostatus. In addition to the first cohort of 666 subjects, a separate validation cohort of over 90 different subjects was used. To predict cytomegalovirus infection status, the study brought together high-throughput TCR immunosequencing, statistical association of individual TCRs with disease status, and machine learning. A later analysis re-examined previously published TCR beta repertoires from just over 650 donors and added high-resolution HLA genotyping to investigate patterns of TCR occurrence. Rather than using new phenotypic data, the later analysis identified candidate immune exposures from TCR beta sequences and from how often those sequences occurred across donors. To decide whether each TCR beta V gene segment behaved as functional or pseudogenic, an earlier analysis of some 600 of the donors relied on high-throughput TCR beta sequencing. Alongside the repertoire data, information on donor age, sex, ethnicity and CMV serostatus was compiled. A later genetic analysis took genome-wide SNP genotypes for about three fifths of the 666 donors and used that subset as a discovery cohort. All discovery cohort repertoires had been generated using a single sequencing platform. HLA typing included class I and class II loci at four-digit resolution. The number of typed donors differed by locus: 629-630 for A, B, C, DRB1 and DQB1; 522 for DQA1; 606 for DPA1; and some 450 for DPB1. Several DR-DQ haplotypes were handled as single units for association and clustering, since linkage in the cohort was strong. Across approximately 400 genotyped donors of the cohort, an average of approximately 200,000 unique TCR beta nucleotide sequences per donor were sequenced, and approximately 19% of those sequences were non-productive. What the research found in general, with its limitations: A further reported finding was that TCR beta sequences accurately predicted the HLA-A and HLA-B alleles for most subjects in the first cohort. Linkage disequilibrium might explain the correlated functional status among segregating V segments, but an unknown experimental factor could not be ruled out. The authors suggested that the approach could potentially be extended to other disease states and immunological phenotypes. In vitro tests confirmed that three of the cytomegalovirus-associated TCR beta chains recognize cytomegalovirus antigens. In a later analysis, TCR association rates were found to vary across HLA loci, with the most associated TCRs seen for DRB1 alleles and the fewest for HLA-C alleles. An earlier analysis of approximately 500 of the donors showed that most TCR beta V segments appeared in productive rearrangements either about 87% or about 30% of the time, which broadly matched IMGT annotations. Some IMGT-functional V segments, including TRBV6-2 and TRBV6-3, could not be told apart with the 87-base-pair reads, so those segments were excluded. The classifier was reported to diagnose cytomegalovirus status with high specificity and sensitivity in both the original and validation cohorts. When HLA alleles, especially DR and DQ, strongly co-occurred, TCR associations were difficult to assign to individual alleles. In the study, 164 TCR beta chains were listed as associated with cytomegalovirus. Across donors, most TCR sequences were observed very rarely, whereas some public TCRs were present in many individuals. Only TCR beta chains were sequenced in this cohort, and the absence of alpha or paired-chain data limited detectable features. Immune exposure information for the cohort was limited to CMV serostatus. A later analysis found that most CMV-associated TCR beta chains appeared HLA-restricted, with HLA associations seemingly driven largely by CMV exposure. The earlier analysis of 587 of the donors excluded about 16 rarely observed V segments, including chromosome 9 orphons, because counts were too low. Sequencing depth was assumed to be roughly uniform across donors in the presence/absence analyses, though that assumption may not hold. In a later genetic analysis, a missense DCLRE1C variant was associated with V-gene and J-gene trimming of TCR beta chains, and the association was replicated in an independent cohort. A later analysis found that HLA-associated TCR beta chains were more clonally expanded and had lower generation probabilities than equally common non-associated chains. A later genetic analysis reported fewer N-insertions in productive TCRs among donors in an Asian-associated ancestry cluster than the roughly 620-donor mean. HLA typing was unavailable for some donors at each locus, so association tests used only the typed subset. A group of highly shared sequence variants was considered likely to be a technical artifact of the sequencing pipeline. Specific HLA alleles were associated with over 15,000 TCR beta sequences at a false discovery rate of 0.05 in a later analysis. A later analysis reported that several top co-occurrence clusters appeared linked to parvovirus B19, influenza, CMV and Epstein-Barr virus.

The cohort comprised fewer than 700 healthy bone marrow donors. At the time of sampling, every cohort member was nominally healthy, though immune exposures that went unrecorded were likely present. The donor tested CMV seronegative and was one of the 352 seronegative cohort members. Each donor provided a peripheral blood sample, and peripheral blood mononuclear cells were used for TCR beta sequencing. The Qiagen DNeasy Blood Extraction Kit was used to extract genomic DNA from the blood cell samples. Trimming costs V 6 bases and J 2 bases, and their ends lie 11 bases apart. Its CDR3 holds 12 amino acids, cysteine through phenylalanine. The entry retains the CDR3 DNA only, 36 bases that are in frame from base 1. Taken from the germline V gene, the CDR1 and CDR2 loops are SQVTM and ANQGSEA. Comment on this clone: Its antigen is not yet known. It has no much larger one-base neighbor in the sample; base qualities were not kept.

Receptor amplification or capture employed the immunoSEQ multiplex PCR assay. For the multiplex PCR, a mixture combining 60 forward primers for TCR Vbeta segments and 13 reverse primers for TCR Jbeta segments was used. Amplification of the CDR3 region of rearranged TCR beta genes was performed with a multiplex PCR assay on genomic DNA. The Illumina HiSeq System was used to sequence the amplified TCR beta libraries as 87-base-pair reads. As for the original processing: A later analysis tallied 80 million to 95 million unique TCR beta chains across the 666 repertoires, and around 10 million of those chains were shared by two or more donors. Raw reads were error-corrected and collapsed into unique sequences by a nearest-neighbor algorithm in which closely related sequences were merged to remove PCR and sequencing errors. Alignment of CDR3 sequences to IMGT reference sequences was used to assign V, D and J gene segments. Each retained sequence needed at least a six-nucleotide match to both a V gene segment and a J gene segment. Rearrangements were called productive when the CDR3 lacked stop codons and stayed in frame with V and J; all others were non-productive. CDR3 was defined by IMGT convention, running from the second conserved V-encoded cysteine to the conserved J-encoded phenylalanine. In an earlier analysis of more than 550 of the donors, sequences lacking an unambiguous match to a single V gene segment were excluded. In an earlier analysis of 450 to 700 of the donors, V segments were called functional above 56.7% productive rearrangements and were called segregating when the between-donor standard deviation exceeded 5%. A statistical classification framework was developed to diagnose cytomegalovirus status using the catalog of TCR beta chain sequences. A later analysis assigned V and J genes by comparing TCR nucleotide sequences with IMGT/GENE-DB human TR gene sequences. In a later analysis, CDR3 sequences and most-parsimonious VDJ recombination scenarios were assigned using the TCRdist pipeline. In a later analysis, every TCR beta chain was defined by the combination of its CDR3 amino acid sequence and its V-gene family, and reads without a unique V-gene family were dropped. To address suspected cross-contamination and a sequencing artifact, a later analysis removed over 500 highly shared, low-generation-probability nucleotide sequences. A later analysis calculated a clonal expansion index for each public chain from normalized within-repertoire ranks of inferred template counts. A later analysis computed generation probabilities with a VDJ recombination model fitted to out-of-frame rearrangements, and checked the results against IGoR. Hypergeometric tests were used in a later analysis to score TCR-TCR, TCR-HLA and TCR-CMV co-occurrence, with a repertoire-size bias correction applied to the TCR pairs. In a later analysis, false discovery rates were estimated by permuting HLA or CMV assignments 20 times. In a later analysis, co-occurring TCRs were grouped using DBSCAN, and TCRdist sequence similarity was added for clustering within HLA-allele-positive subsets. Repertoires with fewer than 30,000 or more than 120,000 public chains, plus five repertoires with anomalous nucleotide sharing, were excluded from co-occurrence clustering. TCRdb carries this immuneACCESS record with in-frame sequences only. Its versions omit some clonotypes, under half of them owing to an unresolved V gene in the studies checked, with the rest unexplained. The V and J calls and the clone size are those of that table, but D and trimming were determined from the DNA. The sample table contains more than 150,000 clones; only one count was recorded for less than 90% of them. The ten largest clonotypes hold 0.38% of the sample.

The rearranged segments are TRBV29-1 and TRBJ2-7; the D region possibly corresponds to TRBD1 (6 bases align). Sequencing was carried out using PBMCs. The sequence was collected from a boy aged 2-15 years in good health and CMV-seronegative. The CDR3 region: CSVQGQPYEQYF. The nucleotide sequence is given as TGCAGCGTCCAAGGACAGCCCTACGAGCAGTACTTC.